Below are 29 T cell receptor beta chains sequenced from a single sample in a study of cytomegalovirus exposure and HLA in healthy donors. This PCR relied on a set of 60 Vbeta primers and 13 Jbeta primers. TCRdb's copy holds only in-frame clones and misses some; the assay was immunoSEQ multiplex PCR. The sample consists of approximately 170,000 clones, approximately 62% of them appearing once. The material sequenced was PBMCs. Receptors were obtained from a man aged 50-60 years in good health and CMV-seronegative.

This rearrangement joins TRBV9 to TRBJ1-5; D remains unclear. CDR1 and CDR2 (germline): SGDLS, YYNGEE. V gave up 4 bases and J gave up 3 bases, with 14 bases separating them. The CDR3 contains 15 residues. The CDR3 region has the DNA TGTGCCAGCAGCCTGCGAGGAGATTTCAATCAGCCCCAGCATTTT. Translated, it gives CASSLRGDFNQPQHF.

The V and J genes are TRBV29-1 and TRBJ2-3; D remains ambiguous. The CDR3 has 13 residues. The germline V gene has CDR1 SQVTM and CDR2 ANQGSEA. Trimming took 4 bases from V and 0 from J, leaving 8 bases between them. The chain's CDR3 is CSVGHSSTDTQYF. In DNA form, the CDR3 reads TGCAGCGTTGGCCACAGTAGCACAGATACGCAGTATTTT.

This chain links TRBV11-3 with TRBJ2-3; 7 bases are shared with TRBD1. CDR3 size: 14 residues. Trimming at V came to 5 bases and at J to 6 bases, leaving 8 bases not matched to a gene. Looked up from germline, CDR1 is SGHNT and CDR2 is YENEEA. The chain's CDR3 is CASSPRQGADTQYF. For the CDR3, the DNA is TGTGCCAGCAGCCCCAGACAGGGCGCCGATACGCAGTATTTT. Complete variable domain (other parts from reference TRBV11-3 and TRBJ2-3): EAGVVQSPRYKIIEKKQPVAFWCNPISGHNTLYWYLQNLGQGPELLIRYENEEAVDDSQLPKDRFSAERLKGVDSTLKIQPAELGDSAVYLCASSPRQGADTQYFGPGTRLTVL.

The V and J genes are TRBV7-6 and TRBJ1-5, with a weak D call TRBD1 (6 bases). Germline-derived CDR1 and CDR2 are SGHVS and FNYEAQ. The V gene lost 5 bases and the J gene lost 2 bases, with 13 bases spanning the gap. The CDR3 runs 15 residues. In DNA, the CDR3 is TGTGCCAGCAGCGTGGTCGCAGGGGGCAATCAGCCCCAGCATTTT. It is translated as CASSVVAGGNQPQHF. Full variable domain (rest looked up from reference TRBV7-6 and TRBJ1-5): GAGVSQSPRYKVTKRGQDVALRCDPISGHVSLYWYRQALGQGPEFLTYFNYEAQQDKSGLPNDRFSAERPEGSISTLTIQRTEQRDSAMYRCASSVVAGGNQPQHFGDGTRLSIL.

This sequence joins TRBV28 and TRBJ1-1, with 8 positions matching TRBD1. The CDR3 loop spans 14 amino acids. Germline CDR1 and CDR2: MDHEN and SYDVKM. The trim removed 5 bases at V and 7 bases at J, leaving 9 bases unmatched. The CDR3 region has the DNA TGTGCCAGCAGTCAACAGGGGGGCAGGCTTGAAGCTTTCTTT. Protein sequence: CASSQQGGRLEAFF.

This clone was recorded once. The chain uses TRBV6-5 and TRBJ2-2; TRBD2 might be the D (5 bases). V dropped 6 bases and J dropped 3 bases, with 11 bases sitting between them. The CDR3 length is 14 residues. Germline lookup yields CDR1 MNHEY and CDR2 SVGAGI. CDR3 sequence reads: CASSRNGDTGELFF. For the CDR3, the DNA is TGTGCCAGCAGCAGAAACGGGGACACCGGGGAGCTGTTTTTT.

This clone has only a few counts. As DNA, the CDR3 is TGCGCCAGCAGCTTTAACGTCGGGGGTAGAGAGACCCAGTACTTC. It yields the protein CASSFNVGGRETQYF. The chain uses TRBV5-1 and TRBJ2-5, with D possibly matching TRBD2 (6 bases). The CDR3 covers 15 residues. V was clipped by 2 bases and J by 4 bases, with 15 bases between them. CDR1 is SGHRS and CDR2 is YFSETQ in the germline V gene. Supplemented by reference TRBV5-1 and TRBJ2-5, the full variable domain reads KAGVTQTPRYLIKTRGQQVTLSCSPISGHRSVSWYQQTPGQGLQFLFEYFSETQRNKGNFPGRFSGRQFSNSRSEMNVSTLELGDSALYLCASSFNVGGRETQYFGPGTRLLVL.

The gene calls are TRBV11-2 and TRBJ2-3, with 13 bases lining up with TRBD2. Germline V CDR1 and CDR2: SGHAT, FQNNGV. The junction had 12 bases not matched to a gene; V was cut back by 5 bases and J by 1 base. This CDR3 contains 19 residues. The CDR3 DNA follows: TGTGCCAGCAGCCCACGACTAGCGGGGGGCACATGGGGCACAGATACGCAGTATTTT. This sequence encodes CASSPRLAGGTWGTDTQYF. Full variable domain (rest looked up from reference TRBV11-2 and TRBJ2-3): EAGVAQSPRYKIIEKRQSVAFWCNPISGHATLYWYQQILGQGPKLLIQFQNNGVVDDSQLPKDRFSAERLKGVDSTLKIQPAKLEDSAVYLCASSPRLAGGTWGTDTQYFGPGTRLTVL.

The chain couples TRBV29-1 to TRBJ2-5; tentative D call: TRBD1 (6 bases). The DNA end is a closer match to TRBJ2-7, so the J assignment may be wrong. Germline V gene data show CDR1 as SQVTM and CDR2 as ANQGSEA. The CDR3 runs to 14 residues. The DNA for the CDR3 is TGCAGCGCGCTTTACACAGGGTACTCCTACGAGCAGTACTTC. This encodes CSALYTGYSYEQYF.

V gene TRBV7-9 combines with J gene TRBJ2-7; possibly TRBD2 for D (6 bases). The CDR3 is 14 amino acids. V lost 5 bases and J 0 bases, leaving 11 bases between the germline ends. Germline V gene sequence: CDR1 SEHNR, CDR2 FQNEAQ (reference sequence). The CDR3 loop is CASSIGGNSYEQYF. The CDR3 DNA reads TGTGCCAGCAGCATTGGCGGGAACTCCTACGAGCAGTACTTC.

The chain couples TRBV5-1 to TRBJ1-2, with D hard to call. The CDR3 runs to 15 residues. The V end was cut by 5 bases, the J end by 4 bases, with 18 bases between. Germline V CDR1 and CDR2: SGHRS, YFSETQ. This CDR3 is CASREDMYPLYGYTF. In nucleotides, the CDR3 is TGCGCCAGCAGGGAAGACATGTATCCCCTCTATGGCTACACCTTC.

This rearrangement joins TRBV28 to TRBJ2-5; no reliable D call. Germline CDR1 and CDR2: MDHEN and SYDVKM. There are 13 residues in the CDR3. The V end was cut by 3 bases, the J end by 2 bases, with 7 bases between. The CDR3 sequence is CASSFREQETQYF. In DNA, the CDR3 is TGTGCCAGCAGTTTCCGCGAACAAGAGACCCAGTACTTC.

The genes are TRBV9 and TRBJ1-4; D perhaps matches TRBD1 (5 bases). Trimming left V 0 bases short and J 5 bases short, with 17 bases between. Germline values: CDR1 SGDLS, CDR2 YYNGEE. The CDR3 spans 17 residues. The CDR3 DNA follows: TGTGCCAGCAGCGTAGGGGCAGGGATTTCGGCGAATGAAAAACTGTTTTTT. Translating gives CASSVGAGISANEKLFF.

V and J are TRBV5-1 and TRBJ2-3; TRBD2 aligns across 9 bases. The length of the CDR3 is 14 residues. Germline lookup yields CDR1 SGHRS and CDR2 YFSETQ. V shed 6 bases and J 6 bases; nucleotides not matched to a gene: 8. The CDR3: CASNSGTSYDTQYF. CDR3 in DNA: TGCGCCAGCAATTCAGGGACTAGCTATGATACGCAGTATTTT. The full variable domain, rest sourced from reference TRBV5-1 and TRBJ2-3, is KAGVTQTPRYLIKTRGQQVTLSCSPISGHRSVSWYQQTPGQGLQFLFEYFSETQRNKGNFPGRFSGRQFSNSRSEMNVSTLELGDSALYLCASNSGTSYDTQYFGPGTRLTVL.

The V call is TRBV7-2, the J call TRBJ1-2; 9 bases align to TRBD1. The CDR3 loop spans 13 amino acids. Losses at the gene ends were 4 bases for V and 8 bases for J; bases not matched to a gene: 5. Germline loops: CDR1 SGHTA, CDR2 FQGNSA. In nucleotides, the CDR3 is TGTGCCAGCAGCTCCCGACAGGGGGAAGGCTACACCTTC. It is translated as CASSSRQGEGYTF.

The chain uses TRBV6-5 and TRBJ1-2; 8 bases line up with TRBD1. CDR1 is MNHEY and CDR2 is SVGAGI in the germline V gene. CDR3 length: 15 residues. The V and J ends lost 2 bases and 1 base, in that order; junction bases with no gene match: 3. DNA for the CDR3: TGTGCCAGCAGTTACCGGGGACAGGTTAACTATGGCTACACCTTC. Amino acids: CASSYRGQVNYGYTF.

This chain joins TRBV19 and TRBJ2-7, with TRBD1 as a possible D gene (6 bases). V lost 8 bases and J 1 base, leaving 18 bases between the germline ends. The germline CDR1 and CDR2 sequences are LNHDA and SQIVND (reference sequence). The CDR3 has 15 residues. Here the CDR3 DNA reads TGTGCCAGTGCCCAAGGGGGACGAAAATCCTACGAGCAGTACTTC. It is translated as CASAQGGRKSYEQYF.

The CDR3 reads CASSAVITGELFF. The CDR3 coding sequence is TGTGCCAGCAGCGCAGTAATCACCGGGGAGCTGTTTTTT. This chain uses TRBV9 with TRBJ2-2; D is ambiguous. The CDR3 extends over 13 amino acids. The germline gives CDR1 SGDLS, CDR2 YYNGEE. Trimming left V 3 bases short and J 4 bases short, with 7 bases between.

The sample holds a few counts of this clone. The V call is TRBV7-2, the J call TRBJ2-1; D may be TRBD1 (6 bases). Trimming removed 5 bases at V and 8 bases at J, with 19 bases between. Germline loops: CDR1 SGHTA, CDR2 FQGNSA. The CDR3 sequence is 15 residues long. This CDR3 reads CASSPFMGAVDEQFF. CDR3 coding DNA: TGTGCCAGCAGCCCTTTTATGGGGGCGGTGGATGAGCAGTTCTTC. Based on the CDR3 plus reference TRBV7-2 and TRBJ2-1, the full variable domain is GAGVSQSPSNKVTEKGKDVELRCDPISGHTALYWYRQSLGQGLEFLIYFQGNSAPDKSGLPSDRFSAERTGGSVSTLTIQRTQQEDSAVYLCASSPFMGAVDEQFFGPGTRLTVL.

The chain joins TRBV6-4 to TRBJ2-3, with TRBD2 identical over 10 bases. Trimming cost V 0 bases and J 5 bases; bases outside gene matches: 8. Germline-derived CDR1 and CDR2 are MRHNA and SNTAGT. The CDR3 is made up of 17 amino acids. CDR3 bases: TGTGCCAGCAGTGACTCGAAATCTAGCGGGGGTGGAGATACGCAGTATTTT. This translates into CASSDSKSSGGGDTQYF.

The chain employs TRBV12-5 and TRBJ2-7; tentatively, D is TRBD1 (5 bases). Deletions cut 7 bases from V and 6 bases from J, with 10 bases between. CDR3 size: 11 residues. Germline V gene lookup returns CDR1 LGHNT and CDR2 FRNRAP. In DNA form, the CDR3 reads TGTGCTAGTGCCCTCCAGGGCGAGCAGTACTTC. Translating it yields CASALQGEQYF.

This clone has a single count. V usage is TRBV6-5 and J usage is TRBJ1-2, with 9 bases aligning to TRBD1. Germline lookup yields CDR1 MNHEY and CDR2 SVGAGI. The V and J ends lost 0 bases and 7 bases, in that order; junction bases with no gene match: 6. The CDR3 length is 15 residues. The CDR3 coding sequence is TGTGCCAGCAGTTACTCAGGGGACAGGGTTTTTGGCTACACCTTC. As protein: CASSYSGDRVFGYTF.

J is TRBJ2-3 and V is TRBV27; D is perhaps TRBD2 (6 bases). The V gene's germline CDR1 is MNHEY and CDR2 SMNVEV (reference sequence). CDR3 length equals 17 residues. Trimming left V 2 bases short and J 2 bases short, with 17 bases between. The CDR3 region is CASSLRTGGVFTDTQYF. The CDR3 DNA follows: TGTGCCAGCAGTTTACGGACTGGCGGGGTTTTCACAGATACGCAGTATTTT.

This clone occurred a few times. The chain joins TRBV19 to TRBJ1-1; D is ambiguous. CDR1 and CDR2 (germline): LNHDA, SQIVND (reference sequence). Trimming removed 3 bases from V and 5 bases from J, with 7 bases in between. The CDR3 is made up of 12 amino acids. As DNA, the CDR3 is TGTGCCAGTAGTATGAGAGGAACTGAAGCTTTCTTT. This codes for CASSMRGTEAFF.

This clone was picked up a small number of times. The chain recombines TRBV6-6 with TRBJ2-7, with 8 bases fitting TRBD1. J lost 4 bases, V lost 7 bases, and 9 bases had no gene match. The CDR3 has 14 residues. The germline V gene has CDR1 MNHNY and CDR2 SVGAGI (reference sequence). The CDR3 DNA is TGTGCCAGCATTCTAAGACAGGGGTGGTACGAGCAGTACTTC. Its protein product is CASILRQGWYEQYF.

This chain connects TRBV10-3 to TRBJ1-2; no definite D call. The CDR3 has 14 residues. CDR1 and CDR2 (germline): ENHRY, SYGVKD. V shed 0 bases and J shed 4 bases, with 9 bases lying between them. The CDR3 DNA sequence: TGTGCCATCAGTGAGTCAAGAGTTTTCTATGGCTACACCTTC. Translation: CAISESRVFYGYTF.

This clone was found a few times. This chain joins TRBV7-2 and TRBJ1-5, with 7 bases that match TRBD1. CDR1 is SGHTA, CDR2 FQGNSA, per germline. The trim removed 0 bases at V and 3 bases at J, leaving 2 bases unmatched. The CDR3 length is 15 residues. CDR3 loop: CASSLAGGINQPQHF. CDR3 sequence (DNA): TGTGCCAGCAGCTTAGCAGGGGGCATCAATCAGCCCCAGCATTTT.

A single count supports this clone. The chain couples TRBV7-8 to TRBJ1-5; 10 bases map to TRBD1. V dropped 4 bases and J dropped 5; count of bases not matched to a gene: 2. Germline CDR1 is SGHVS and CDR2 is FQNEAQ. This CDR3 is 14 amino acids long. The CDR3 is CASSSTGGDQPQHF. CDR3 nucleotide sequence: TGTGCCAGCAGCTCGACAGGGGGCGATCAGCCCCAGCATTTT.

CDR3 bases: TGTGCCAGCAGTGACTCGACAGGGATGAACACTGAAGCTTTCTTT. Amino acid sequence: CASSDSTGMNTEAFF. V is TRBV6-4 and J is TRBJ1-1; TRBD1 aligns across 7 bases. The CDR3 extends over 15 amino acids. CDR1 MRHNA and CDR2 SNTAGT come from the germline V gene. V lost 0 bases and J lost 0; bases outside the gene matches: 1.